These 28 T cell receptor beta chains were sequenced from one sample in a study of stem cell transplantation in POMP-related autoinflammatory disease. Clones were read by immunoSEQ multiplex PCR, and TCRdb kept only the in-frame ones, dropping some. The sample holds over 60,000 clones, more than 75% seen once. The specimen was CD4+ T cells from PBMCs, collected after stem cell transplantation. These receptors were collected from a human patient with POMP-related autoinflammation and immune dysregulation (PRAID). Some T cells may be graft donor cells.

CDR3 loop: CASSPALGAVQETQYF. In DNA, the CDR3 is TGTGCCAGCAGCCCCGCCCTAGGGGCAGTACAAGAGACCCAGTACTTC. This rearrangement joins TRBV5-5 to TRBJ2-5, with a tentative D call TRBD1 (5 bases). The germline V gene encodes CDR1 SGHKS and CDR2 YYEKEE (reference sequence). Trimming pared 4 bases from V and 2 bases from J, leaving 18 bases between. The CDR3 totals 16 residues.

The V and J genes are TRBV3-1 (or the pseudogene TRBV3-2) and TRBJ1-6; no clear D gene. The V end lost 3 bases, the J end lost 6 bases, and 6 bases lay between the germline ends. The germline V gene has CDR1 LGHDT and CDR2 YNNKEL (reference sequence). The length of the CDR3 is 13 residues. The CDR3 sequence is CASSQELNSPLHF. The CDR3 DNA sequence: TGTGCCAGCAGCCAGGAACTTAATTCACCCCTCCACTTT.

This rearrangement joins TRBV7-9 to TRBJ2-1, with TRBD2 identical over 7 bases. CDR1 is SEHNR and CDR2 is FQNEAQ in the germline V gene (reference sequence). The V segment lost 5 bases and the J segment 11 bases; nucleotides outside the gene matches: 9. There are 13 residues in the CDR3. The CDR3 DNA reads TGTGCCAGCAGCCAACTTCCGGGGGGTAAGCAGTTCTTC. This translates into CASSQLPGGKQFF.

J is TRBJ2-1 and V is TRBV9, with 11 bases matching TRBD2. V lost 0 bases, J lost 8 bases, and 4 bases stayed unmatched. The V gene's germline CDR1 is SGDLS and CDR2 YYNGEE. CDR3 length: 15 residues. The CDR3 DNA sequence: TGTGCCAGCAGCGTAGAACTAGCGGGGGTACATGAGCAGTTCTTC. It codes for CASSVELAGVHEQFF.

This clone was recorded only once. The chain carries TRBV28 and TRBJ1-2; no firm D call. This CDR3 region has 12 residues. CDR1 MDHEN and CDR2 SYDVKM come from the germline V gene. V was clipped by 9 bases and J by 0 bases, with 8 bases between them. Written as DNA, the CDR3 is TGTGCCAGTGGACCTTCTAACTATGGCTACACCTTC. It encodes CASGPSNYGYTF.

This clone was detected only once. V gene TRBV12-3 or TRBV12-4 combines with J gene TRBJ1-3, with a weak D call TRBD1 (6 bases). V was shortened by 6 bases and J by 7 bases, with 7 bases between the two germline ends. This CDR3 comprises 11 residues. The CDR3 DNA reads TGTGCCAGCAGGAGGGGGAACACCATATATTTT. This encodes CASRRGNTIYF.

The J gene is TRBJ2-3, the V gene TRBV5-4, with 11 bases fitting TRBD2. CDR3 length: 19 amino acids. J was trimmed by 3 bases and V by 4 bases; bases with no gene match: 16. Germline lookup yields CDR1 SGHNT and CDR2 YYREEE (reference sequence). CDR3 sequence: CASSPGPISGRAGTDTQYF. The CDR3 nucleotides are TGTGCCAGCAGCCCGGGTCCTATTAGCGGGAGGGCCGGGACAGATACGCAGTATTTT.

V usage is TRBV6-6 and J usage is TRBJ1-6, with 9 bases identical to TRBD1. With 4 bases clipped from V and 7 bases from J, the junction kept 2 bases outside the gene matches. The length of the CDR3 is 14 residues. CDR1 is MNHNY and CDR2 is SVGAGI in the germline V gene (reference sequence). CDR3 sequence reads: CASSSDRGNSPLHF. CDR3 DNA: TGTGCCAGCAGTTCCGACAGGGGGAATTCACCCCTCCACTTT.

The chain employs TRBV7-8 and TRBJ2-3; D perhaps matches TRBD1 (6 bases). The CDR3 loop spans 15 amino acids. Trimming removed 4 bases from V and 1 base from J, with 12 bases in between. Germline V gene sequence: CDR1 SGHVS, CDR2 FQNEAQ. DNA of the CDR3: TGTGCCAGCAGCTCCCAGGGGAGAGGCACAGATACGCAGTATTTT. As protein: CASSSQGRGTDTQYF.

V gene TRBV3-1 (or the pseudogene TRBV3-2) combines with J gene TRBJ2-1; D perhaps matches TRBD1 (6 bases). The length of the CDR3 is 12 residues. The germline gives CDR1 LGHDT, CDR2 YNNKEL (reference sequence). Trimming left V 5 bases short and J 10 bases short, with 12 bases between. CDR3 amino acids: CASSYSGTEQFF. The CDR3 DNA reads as TGTGCCAGCAGCTATTCCGGGACAGAGCAGTTCTTC.

This chain connects TRBV11-2 to TRBJ2-5; TRBD2 agrees at 9 bases. The trim removed 3 bases at V and 5 bases at J, leaving 7 bases unmatched. Germline V gene sequence: CDR1 SGHAT, CDR2 FQNNGV. This CDR3 comprises 15 residues. In DNA, the CDR3 is TGTGCCAGCAGCTTTGGGACTAGCCTCGGGGAGACCCAGTACTTC. Residues: CASSFGTSLGETQYF. Combining the CDR3 with reference TRBV11-2 and TRBJ2-5 gives the whole variable domain EAGVAQSPRYKIIEKRQSVAFWCNPISGHATLYWYQQILGQGPKLLIQFQNNGVVDDSQLPKDRFSAERLKGVDSTLKIQPAKLEDSAVYLCASSFGTSLGETQYFGPGTRLLVL.

The V and J genes are TRBV2 and TRBJ2-7; unclear D gene. The V end was cut by 2 bases, the J end by 1 base, with 12 bases between. The CDR3 is 15 amino acids. Germline assignment: CDR1 SNHLY and CDR2 FYNNEI. The CDR3 DNA reads TGTGCCAGCAGTGAATTGTGGAGACAATCCTACGAGCAGTACTTC. Encoded protein: CASSELWRQSYEQYF.

The chain has TRBV18 and TRBJ1-4; D is undetermined. Germline V CDR1 and CDR2: KGHSH, LQKENI. There are 15 residues in the CDR3. Trimming removed 1 base at V and 4 bases at J, with 10 bases between. The chain's CDR3 is CASSPQRAFNEKLFF. DNA for the CDR3: TGTGCCAGCTCACCACAGCGGGCCTTTAATGAAAAACTGTTTTTT.

This chain connects TRBV27 to TRBJ2-3, with TRBD1 as a possible D gene (5 bases). The V gene lost 8 bases and the J gene lost 4 bases, with 16 bases spanning the gap. The germline gives CDR1 MNHEY, CDR2 SMNVEV (reference sequence). The CDR3 totals 14 residues. The CDR3, as DNA: TGTGCCAGCCGACCCCTGCAGGGCGCAGATACGCAGTATTTT. This encodes CASRPLQGADTQYF.

This clone showed up just a few times. The genes are TRBV6-5 and TRBJ1-5, with 8 positions matching TRBD1. Unmatched junction bases numbered 3, after V lost 6 bases and J lost 5 bases. The CDR3 sequence is 13 residues long. CDR1 MNHEY and CDR2 SVGAGI come from the germline V gene. CDR3 region: CASRGQGYQPQHF. CDR3 DNA: TGTGCCAGCAGAGGACAGGGTTATCAGCCCCAGCATTTT.

J is TRBJ2-5 and V is TRBV10-2, with 7 bases identical to TRBD1. The CDR3 totals 13 residues. With 6 bases clipped from V and 9 bases from J, the junction kept 10 bases outside the gene matches. Germline CDR1 reads WSHSY; CDR2 reads SAAADI. The CDR3 loop is CASRDTGARAQYF. The DNA of the CDR3 is TGCGCCAGCAGGGACACAGGGGCAAGGGCCCAGTACTTC.

The chain carries TRBV5-1 and TRBJ2-3; unclear D gene. The CDR3 loop spans 14 amino acids. In germline, CDR1 is SGHRS, CDR2 YFSETQ. Trimming took off 0 bases at V and 0 bases at J, with 5 bases between the two ends. In DNA, the CDR3 is TGCGCCAGCAGCTTGGTAGTCAGCACAGATACGCAGTATTTT. It translates to CASSLVVSTDTQYF.

This clone appeared a single time. The rearrangement joins TRBV29-1 to TRBJ2-3; no clear D gene. This CDR3 spans 12 amino acids. Germline loops: CDR1 SQVTM, CDR2 ANQGSEA. The ends were cut back, 3 bases at V and 3 bases at J, with 7 bases in the middle. Written as DNA, the CDR3 is TGCAGCGTTGACAGGCGTACAGATACGCAGTATTTT. Translated: CSVDRRTDTQYF.

CDR3 protein: CASSDPSNLYNEQFF. CDR3 nucleotide sequence: TGCGCCAGCAGTGACCCTAGTAACCTCTACAATGAGCAGTTCTTC. The J gene is TRBJ2-1, the V gene TRBV5-1; the D is unclear. Germline V gene lookup returns CDR1 SGHRS and CDR2 YFSETQ. The V and J ends lost 5 bases and 3 bases respectively, with 15 bases between them. The CDR3 is 15 amino acids.

The chain carries TRBV18 and TRBJ2-2; D is undetermined. This CDR3 comprises 16 residues. V was clipped by 6 bases and J by 2 bases, with 16 bases between them. Germline-derived CDR1 and CDR2 are KGHSH and LQKENI. The CDR3: CASSRAVRSNTGELFF. In DNA, the CDR3 is TGTGCCAGCTCGCGCGCGGTGAGGTCAAACACCGGGGAGCTGTTTTTT.

The rearrangement uses TRBV28 and TRBJ1-1; D may be TRBD1 (6 bases). V shed 7 bases and J shed 5 bases, with 14 bases lying between them. The V gene's germline CDR1 is MDHEN and CDR2 SYDVKM. The CDR3 consists of 13 residues. The CDR3 loop is CASTWGRETEAFF. The CDR3 coding sequence is TGTGCCAGCACCTGGGGGCGGGAAACTGAAGCTTTCTTT. Supplemented by reference TRBV28 and TRBJ1-1, the full variable domain reads DVKVTQSSRYLVKRTGEKVFLECVQDMDHENMFWYRQDPGLGLRLIYFSYDVKMKEKGDIPEGYSVSREKKERFSLILESASTNQTSMYLCASTWGRETEAFFGQGTRLTVV.

This chain uses TRBV4-1 with TRBJ2-4; 13 bases map to TRBD2. CDR3 length equals 18 residues. With 4 bases clipped from V and 3 bases from J, the junction kept 9 bases outside the gene matches. Germline CDR1 is MGHRA and CDR2 is YSYEKL. The CDR3 DNA follows: TGCGCCAGCAGCCGATGGACTAGCGGGAGTCTGGACAAAAACATTCAGTACTTC. Protein product: CASSRWTSGSLDKNIQYF.

The chain uses TRBV6-5 and TRBJ1-5, with a weak D call TRBD1 (6 bases). The germline gives CDR1 MNHEY, CDR2 SVGAGI. There are 14 residues in the CDR3. V dropped 4 bases and J dropped 7 bases, with 14 bases sitting between them. CDR3 region: CASSLGRGRQPQHF. The CDR3 nucleotides read TGTGCCAGCAGTTTGGGCAGGGGCCGGCAGCCCCAGCATTTT.

This clone was observed a handful of times. The V and J genes are TRBV6-2 or TRBV6-3 and TRBJ2-6, with a weak D call TRBD1 (6 bases). Deletions cut 1 base from V and 4 bases from J, with 11 bases between. The CDR3 loop spans 16 amino acids. Germline values: CDR1 MNHEY, CDR2 SVGEGT. DNA of the CDR3: TGTGCCAGCAGTTACTTGAGGGGGACGGGGGCCAACGTCCTGACTTTC. Protein product: CASSYLRGTGANVLTF.

This sequence joins TRBV23-1 and TRBJ1-2, with D unclear. TRBV23-1 counts as an open reading frame of uncertain function. Trimming removed 2 bases at V and 8 bases at J, with 9 bases between. This CDR3 region has 12 residues. The CDR3 coding sequence is TGCGCCAGCAGTCAACGGACTCACGGCTACACCTTC. Translating it yields CASSQRTHGYTF.

The V gene is TRBV10-3, the J gene TRBJ2-7; D ambiguous. CDR1 ENHRY and CDR2 SYGVKD come from the germline V gene. Between the trimmed V and J ends, which lost 7 bases and 4 bases, there was a span of 11 bases. This CDR3 spans 12 amino acids. The chain's CDR3 is CAITQRFYEQYV. CDR3 nucleotide sequence: TGTGCCATCACCCAACGTTTTTACGAGCAGTACGTC.

This clone was picked up one time. This chain joins TRBV7-9 and TRBJ2-1; maybe TRBD1 (6 bases). This CDR3 region has 16 residues. With 0 bases removed from V and 1 base from J, the gap between germline ends came to 10 bases. Germline CDR1 and CDR2: SEHNR and FQNEAQ (reference sequence). The CDR3 sequence is CASSLASGQSYNEQFF. In DNA, the CDR3 is TGTGCCAGCAGCTTAGCTTCGGGACAATCCTACAATGAGCAGTTCTTC.

The J gene is TRBJ1-4, the V gene TRBV4-2; perhaps TRBD1 as D (5 bases). The ends were cut back, 0 bases at V and 8 bases at J, with 13 bases in the middle. Germline V gene data show CDR1 as LGHNA and CDR2 as YNFKEQ. The CDR3 runs to 15 residues. CDR3 region: CASSQDRGGEEKLFF. CDR3 DNA: TGTGCCAGCAGCCAAGATCGGGGAGGGGAAGAAAAACTGTTTTTT.